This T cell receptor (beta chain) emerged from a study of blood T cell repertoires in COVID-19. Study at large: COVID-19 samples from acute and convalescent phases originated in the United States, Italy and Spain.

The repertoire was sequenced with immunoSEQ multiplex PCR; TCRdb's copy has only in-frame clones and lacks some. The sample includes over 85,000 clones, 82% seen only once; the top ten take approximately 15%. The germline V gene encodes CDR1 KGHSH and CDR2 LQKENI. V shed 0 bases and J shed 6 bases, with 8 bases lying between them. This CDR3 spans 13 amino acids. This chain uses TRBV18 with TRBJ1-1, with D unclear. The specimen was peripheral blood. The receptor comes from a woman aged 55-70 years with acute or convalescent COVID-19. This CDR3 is CASSPPSSPEAFF. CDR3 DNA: TGTGCCAGCTCACCACCGTCGAGTCCTGAAGCTTTCTTT.